This T cell receptor beta chain was retrieved from a study of blood T cell repertoires in COVID-19. Whole-study context: Spain, Italy and the United States supplied samples that represented acute and convalescent COVID-19. Nucleic acid was either cDNA or gDNA, and it came from T cells, B-cell-depleted T cells, or PBMCs.

Germline V CDR1 and CDR2: SEHNR, FQNEAQ (reference sequence). The germline V and J ends were trimmed by 2 bases and 4 bases, with 12 bases remaining between them. The length of the CDR3 is 15 residues. Some clones are missing from TCRdb's copy, which holds only in-frame ones; the method was immunoSEQ multiplex PCR. The sample yields approximately 360,000 clones, approximately 87% seen once. Only a few counts were recorded for this clone. Allocation to cohorts depended on clinical history reported by the participants. Sequencing was carried out using PBMCs or T cells enriched from blood (not recorded which). V is TRBV7-9 and J is TRBJ1-3; D possibly corresponds to TRBD1 (5 bases). The receptor's source is a woman aged 25 to 39 with acute COVID-19. The CDR3 region has the DNA TGTGCCAGCAGCTTAAAGCAGGGTGACGGAAACACCATATATTTT. Residues: CASSLKQGDGNTIYF.